Below, one T cell receptor (beta chain) is given with its context. This sample is part of a study of OX40 agonist ivuxolimab in advanced cancers. As for the study in general: Prior therapy, whether anti-PD-1, anti-PD-L1 or anti-CTLA-4, was allowed, and roughly 40% had some.

Sequenced by immunoSEQ multiplex PCR; TCRdb stores in-frame clones only, minus some. The sample shows fewer than 50,000 clones, approximately 88% of them seen only once. V was shortened by 2 bases and J by 4 bases, with 6 bases between the two germline ends. The CDR3 has 13 residues. The germline CDR1 and CDR2 sequences are SEHNR and FQNEAQ (reference sequence). This sequence originates from an adult with an advanced solid tumor such as melanoma, head and neck, liver or kidney cancer. The rearrangement links TRBV7-9 to TRBJ1-3; no clear D gene. The source was CD4+ or CD8+ T cells sorted from blood, collected in a trial of the OX40 agonist ivuxolimab. CDR3 protein: CASSLFEGNTIYF. The CDR3 DNA reads TGTGCCAGCAGCTTATTCGAGGGAAACACCATATATTTT.